This TCR beta chain was captured in a study of blood T cell repertoires in COVID-19. Study-wide background: Samples representing acute and convalescent COVID-19 were sourced from the United States, Italy and Spain. Sample material is recorded as cDNA or gDNA derived from T cells, B-cell-depleted T cells, or PBMCs.

Trimming removed 5 bases from V and 3 bases from J, with 6 bases in between. Germline CDR1 is MDHEN and CDR2 is SYDVKM. The CDR3 is 12 amino acids. Source study methods: Nucleated cell counts were estimated from reference gene primer amplification. Sequencing used immunoSEQ multiplex PCR; TCRdb keeps in-frame clones, though not all of them. V, J and clone size reflect that table, while D and trimming were determined from the DNA. This table has some 17,000 clones, roughly 87% appearing once. The receptor comes from a man aged 60 to 75 with active COVID-19. The V gene is TRBV28, the J gene TRBJ2-3; no definite D call. Sequenced: peripheral blood. In DNA, the CDR3 is TGTGCCAGCAGTCCCATTACAGATACGCAGTATTTT. The encoded protein is CASSPITDTQYF.